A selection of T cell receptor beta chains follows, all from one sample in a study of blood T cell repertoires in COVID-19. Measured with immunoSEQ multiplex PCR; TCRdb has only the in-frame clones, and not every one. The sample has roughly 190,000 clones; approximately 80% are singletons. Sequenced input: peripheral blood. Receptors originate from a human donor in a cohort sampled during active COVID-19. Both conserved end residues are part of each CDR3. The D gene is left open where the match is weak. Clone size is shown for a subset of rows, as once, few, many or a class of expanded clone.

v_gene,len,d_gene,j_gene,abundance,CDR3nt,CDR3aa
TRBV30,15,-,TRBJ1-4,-,TGTGCCTGGAGTGCTTTGGCAGGGTCTCAAGGAAAACTGTTTTTT,CAWSALAGSQGKLFF
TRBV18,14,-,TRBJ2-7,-,TGTGCCAGCTCTGTTGGGGCGGCTACCTACGAGCAGTACTTC,CASSVGAATYEQYF
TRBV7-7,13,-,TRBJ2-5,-,TGTGCCAGCAGCTTTGGGACTCAGGAGACCCAGTACTTC,CASSFGTQETQYF
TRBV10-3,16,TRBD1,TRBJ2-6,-,TGTGCCACCCAGGACAGGATTGGGGCTGGGGCCAACGTCCTGACTTTC,CATQDRIGAGANVLTF
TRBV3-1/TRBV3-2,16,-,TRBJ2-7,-,TGTGCCAGCAGCCAAGATCGAGAAGCAGGGAAATACGAGCAGTACTTC,CASSQDREAGKYEQYF
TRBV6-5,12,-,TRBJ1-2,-,TGTGCCAGCACCGACCAAGGGGGAGGCTACACCTTC,CASTDQGGGYTF
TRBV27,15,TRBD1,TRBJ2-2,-,TGTGCCAGCAGTCCCCTGACAGGGCCCACCGGGGAGCTGTTTTTT,CASSPLTGPTGELFF
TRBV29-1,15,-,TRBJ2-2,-,TGCAGCGCCCCCAGGGGCGACACGAACACCGGGGAGCTGTTTTTT,CSAPRGDTNTGELFF
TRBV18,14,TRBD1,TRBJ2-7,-,TGTGCCAGCTCACCGGGACAGGGGCACCACGAGCAGTACTTC,CASSPGQGHHEQYF
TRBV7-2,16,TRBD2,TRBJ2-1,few,TGTGCCAGCAGCTTAGTGTCACCTGCGGGAGGGGGTGAGCAGTTCTTC,CASSLVSPAGGGEQFF
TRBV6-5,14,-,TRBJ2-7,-,TGTGCCAGCAGTCGGAGGACAGCAACCTACGAGCAGTACTTC,CASSRRTATYEQYF
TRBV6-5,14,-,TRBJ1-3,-,TGTGCCAGCAGTTACTCGGTCGGGGAAAGCACCATATATTTT,CASSYSVGESTIYF
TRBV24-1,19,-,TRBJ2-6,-,TGTGCCACCAGTGACCCCAGGGGGATGGACTACTCTGGGGCCAACGTCCTGACTTTC,CATSDPRGMDYSGANVLTF
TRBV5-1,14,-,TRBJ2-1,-,TGCGCCAGCAGCTTGGGAGGGAGCTACAATGAGCAGTTCTTC,CASSLGGSYNEQFF
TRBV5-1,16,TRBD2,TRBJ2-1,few,TGCGCCAGCAGCATGGGACCAACTAGCGAATACAATGAGCAGTTCTTC,CASSMGPTSEYNEQFF
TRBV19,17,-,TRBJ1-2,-,TGTGCCAGTAGTATAGACTTCAACTCCGCTCGTAACTATGGCTACACCTTC,CASSIDFNSARNYGYTF
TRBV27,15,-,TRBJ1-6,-,TGTGCCAGCAGTTCGGCAGGGCGTTGGGATTCACCCCTCCACTTT,CASSSAGRWDSPLHF
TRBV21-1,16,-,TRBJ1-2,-,TGTGCCAGCCGTCAGGGGGGAAAGACAGGACTTTATGGCTACACCTTC,CASRQGGKTGLYGYTF
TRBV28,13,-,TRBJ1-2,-,TGTGCCAGCAGACTGACCGGGATTTATGGCTACACCTTC,CASRLTGIYGYTF
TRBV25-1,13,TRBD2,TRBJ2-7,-,TGTGCCAGCAGCTCAGCGGGAAGCTCCGAGCAGTACTTC,CASSSAGSSEQYF
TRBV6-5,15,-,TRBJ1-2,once,TGTGCCAGCTCCAAGGGGCGCGACAGCCTCTATGGCTACACCTTC,CASSKGRDSLYGYTF
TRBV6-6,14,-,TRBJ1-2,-,TGTGCCAGCAGATTCATAGACAGCGTCTATGGCTACACCTTC,CASRFIDSVYGYTF
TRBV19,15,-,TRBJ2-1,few,TGTGCCAGTAGTCGGGACCCTCTGTGGGGGGATGAGCAGTTCTTC,CASSRDPLWGDEQFF
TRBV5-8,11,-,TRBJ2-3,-,TGTGCCAGCAGACGAGGGGATACGCAGTATTTT,CASRRGDTQYF
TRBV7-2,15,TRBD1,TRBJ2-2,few,TGTGCCAGCAGCTTACAGGGGGCGGACACCGGGGAGCTGTTTTTT,CASSLQGADTGELFF
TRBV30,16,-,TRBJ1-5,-,TGTGCCTGGAGTGTACGAGGTTACAATAGCAATCAGCCCCAGCATTTT,CAWSVRGYNSNQPQHF
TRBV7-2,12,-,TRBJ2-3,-,TGTGCCACGGGGTATGGGACAGATACGCAGTATTTT,CATGYGTDTQYF
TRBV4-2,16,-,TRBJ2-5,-,TGTGCCAGCAGCCAAGAAGGGGGTACGCAGCAAGAGACCCAGTACTTC,CASSQEGGTQQETQYF
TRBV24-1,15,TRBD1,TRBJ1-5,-,TGTGCCACCAGTGACCGACAGGGGGCGGGACAGCCCCAGCATTTT,CATSDRQGAGQPQHF
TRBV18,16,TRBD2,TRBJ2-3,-,TGTGCCAGCTCACCAGTAGCGGGACCCGCCGGAGATACGCAGTATTTT,CASSPVAGPAGDTQYF
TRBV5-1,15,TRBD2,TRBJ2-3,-,TGCGCCAGCAGCTTGGCTAGCGGGGGGGTGGATACGCAGTATTTT,CASSLASGGVDTQYF
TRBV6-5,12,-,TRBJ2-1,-,TGTGCCAGTGGTCGGGGAACTAATGAGCAGTTCTTC,CASGRGTNEQFF
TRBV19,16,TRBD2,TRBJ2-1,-,TGTGCCAGTAGTACAGGACTAGCGATCTCCTACAATGAGCAGTTCTTC,CASSTGLAISYNEQFF
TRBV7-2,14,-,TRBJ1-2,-,TGTGCCAGCAGCTTAATAGGGAGGGGATGGGGCTACACCTTC,CASSLIGRGWGYTF
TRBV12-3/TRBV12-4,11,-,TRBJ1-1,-,TGTGCCAGCAGGGGAGACACTGAAGCTTTCTTT,CASRGDTEAFF
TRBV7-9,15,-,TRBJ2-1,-,TGTGCCAGCAGCTTAGGGGCAGTTCCGCTGGCAGAGCAGTTCTTC,CASSLGAVPLAEQFF
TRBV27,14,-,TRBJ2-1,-,TGTGCCAGCAGTTTATCTCGGGGGTACAATGAGCAGTTCTTC,CASSLSRGYNEQFF
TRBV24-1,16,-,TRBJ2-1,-,TGTGCCACCAGTGATTCCCGACTCGAGGGCTACAATGAGCAGTTCTTC,CATSDSRLEGYNEQFF
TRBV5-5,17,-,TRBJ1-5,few,TGTGCCAGCAGCTCGCTCCAAGGTGAGCCAGGGAATCAGCCCCAGCATTTT,CASSSLQGEPGNQPQHF
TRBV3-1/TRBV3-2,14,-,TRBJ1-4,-,TGTGCCAGCAGCCAATTTCCGGCGGGCGAAAAACTGTTTTTT,CASSQFPAGEKLFF
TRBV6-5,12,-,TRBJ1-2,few,TGTGCCAGCAGCCCGGGATCGGGTGGCTACACCTTC,CASSPGSGGYTF